This TCR beta chain was identified during a study of T-cell memory formation after mild COVID-19. Findings and limits, study-wide: Some responding clones appeared in pre-infection memory, suggesting cross-reactive memory joined. Clones that got smaller from day 15 to 85 had even CD4/CD8, while clones growing later tipped toward CD4+.

This clonotype appeared many times. The antigen is unknown. Germline lookup yields CDR1 MNHEY and CDR2 SVGEGT. The CDR3 totals 11 residues. Trimming stripped 4 bases from V and 6 bases from J, with 5 bases between. Amplification by 5'RACE using constant-segment primers produced TCR alpha and TCR beta cDNA libraries that carried sample barcodes and UMIs. TCRdb re-called the 5' RACE reads with MiXCR, one entry per CDR3 protein. The sample has 300,000 to 400,000 distinct CDR3 sequences, 13% seen once; the top ten hold around 21%. The J gene is TRBJ2-3, the V gene TRBV6-2 or TRBV6-3; D is ambiguous. Material for sequencing was PBMCs or a T cell subset sorted from them (not recorded which). This TCR was recovered from a man aged 18 to 30 who had mild COVID-19 (a few samples of this study predate the infection). Cell type and time point are not known. CDR3 nucleotide sequence: TGTGCCAGCAGTTTACCTGATACGCAGTATTTT. Its protein product is CASSLPDTQYF.